The clone carrying this T cell receptor (beta chain) was seen a single time. The sample originates from a study of blood T cell repertoires in COVID-19. Looking at the study overall: The study drew acute and convalescent COVID-19 samples from the United States, Italy and Spain. Sources were T cells, B-cell-depleted T cells, or PBMCs; the material itself was cDNA or gDNA.

In the original workflow: Nucleated cell counts were estimated from reference gene primer amplification. Clones were read by immunoSEQ multiplex PCR, and TCRdb kept only the in-frame ones, dropping some. That table furnishes V, J and clone size, whereas the DNA furnished D and trimming. The sample records 400,000 to 550,000 clones, around 89% being singletons. Trimming removed 6 bases at V and 1 base at J, with 12 bases between. Germline CDR1 reads MNHNY; CDR2 reads SVGAGI (reference sequence). This CDR3 comprises 14 residues. This rearrangement joins TRBV6-6 to TRBJ2-5; a weak D match, TRBD1 (6 bases). The source of this sequence is a woman in her 30s with acute or convalescent COVID-19. The sequencing sample was made of peripheral blood. This CDR3 reads CASSQDRIQETQYF. The CDR3 bases are TGTGCCAGCAGCCAGGACAGAATCCAAGAGACCCAGTACTTC.